This T cell receptor beta chain came from a study of blood T cell repertoires in COVID-19. Germline V gives CDR1 MNHEY, CDR2 SVGAGI. The CDR3 covers 15 residues. The V and J ends lost 5 bases and 7 bases respectively, with 18 bases between them. Using immunoSEQ multiplex PCR, the repertoire was profiled, and TCRdb retains in-frame clones only, with some absent. The sample has 250,000 or so clones, roughly 90% seen once. This clonotype was obtained from a woman in her sixties or seventies with COVID-19, enrolled during active disease. This chain uses TRBV6-5 with TRBJ2-1; the D gene is possibly TRBD2 (6 bases). Sequenced material: peripheral blood. CDR3 residues: CASSRGPRGLNEQFF. Written as DNA, the CDR3 is TGTGCCAGCAGTAGAGGACCCCGGGGGTTGAATGAGCAGTTCTTC.